These 2 T cell receptor beta chains came from one sample sequenced in a study of blood T cells in healthy people across ages. The use of a sample-barcoded 5' primer and a J-beta primer mix characterized a second PCR of about 7 to 12 cycles. One entry per CDR3 protein results from TCRdb running MiXCR on the 5' RACE reads. The profile shows almost 550,000 distinct CDR3 sequences, under 30% of them singletons. The same data also went into a second study, on T cells of mothers and their children.

The sample taken for sequencing was blood. These receptors were obtained from a boy aged 5-17 years in good health.

J is TRBJ2-7 and V is TRBV7-9; D gene ambiguous. Per germline, CDR1 SEHNR and CDR2 FQNEAQ (reference sequence). The CDR3 is 14 residues long. Trimming shortened V by 2 bases and J by 4 bases, and 12 bases separated the two germline ends. The CDR3 region has the DNA TGTGCCAGCAGCTTAACGGGTAATTTATACGAGCAGTACTTC. Protein product: CASSLTGNLYEQYF. The full variable domain, in which reference TRBV7-9 and TRBJ2-7 provide the parts outside the CDR3, is DTGVSQNPRHKITKRGQNVTFRCDPISEHNRLYWYRQTLGQGPEFLTYFQNEAQLEKSRLLSDRFSAERPKGSFSTLEIQRTEQGDSAMYLCASSLTGNLYEQYFGPGTRLTVT.

The rearrangement joins TRBV29-1 to TRBJ2-3, with TRBD1 identical over 8 bases. Germline CDR1 SQVTM, CDR2 ANQGSEA. The CDR3 has 14 residues. The junction had 4 bases not matched to a gene; V was cut back by 4 bases and J by 1 base. The CDR3 region has the DNA TGCAGCGTTGCACAGGGGGAAGGCACAGATACGCAGTATTTT. This translates into CSVAQGEGTDTQYF.